The clone carrying this T cell receptor beta chain appeared a single time. Its antigen is undetermined. The record originates from a study of T cell responses to AZD1222 COVID-19 vaccine. Study-wide results and limits: The study reported that nearly half of spike-specific TCRs target unmutated variant regions. Just a handful of people given AZD1222 tested seropositive at baseline.

The assay was immunoSEQ multiplex PCR, and TCRdb's table has in-frame clones only and misses some. Seen here are under 150,000 clones, about nine tenths observed once, and the top ten hold just over 2.5%. Germline CDR1 is SGHTA and CDR2 is FQGNSA. The CDR3 has 13 amino acids. Trimming removed 4 bases from V and 0 bases from J, with 7 bases in between. The input for sequencing was peripheral blood, taken 28 days after the second AZD1222 dose. This TCR was recovered from an adult who received the AZD1222 COVID-19 vaccine. V and J are TRBV7-2 and TRBJ2-7; D uncertain. CDR3 protein: CASSSALSYEQYF. The CDR3 DNA follows: TGTGCCAGCAGCTCAGCACTCTCCTACGAGCAGTACTTC.